The 24 T cell receptor beta chains in this list originate from one sample, sequenced in a study of T cell responses to AZD1222 COVID-19 vaccine. Profiling relied on immunoSEQ multiplex PCR, and the TCRdb table lists in-frame clones only, not all of them. The sample contains around 120,000 clones, roughly 89% of which appear only once. Material: peripheral blood, obtained on day 0 of AZD1222 vaccination. These receptors originate from an adult in good health.

The V call is TRBV5-5, the J call TRBJ2-3, with a possible D match to TRBD2 (6 bases). The CDR3 is made up of 14 amino acids. The ends were cut back, 4 bases at V and 2 bases at J, with 11 bases in the middle. Germline values: CDR1 SGHKS, CDR2 YYEKEE (reference sequence). The CDR3: CASSAGTPTDTQYF. The CDR3 DNA is TGTGCCAGCAGCGCGGGGACCCCCACAGATACGCAGTATTTT.

The sample holds a few counts of this clone. The V and J genes are TRBV21-1 and TRBJ1-2; no DNA check was done on the table's D call, TRBD1. TRBV21-1 is a documented pseudogene. This CDR3 has 15 amino acids. The CDR3 sequence is CASSNEGQGAYGYTF. In DNA, the CDR3 is TGTGCCAGCAGCAATGAGGGACAGGGGGCGTATGGCTACACCTTC.

This chain connects TRBV5-4 to TRBJ1-1; the D is unclear. The CDR3 is 15 amino acids. V was cut by 4 bases and J by 4 bases, with 17 bases left in between. Per the germline V gene, CDR1 is SGHNT and CDR2 is YYREEE (reference sequence). The CDR3 coding sequence is TGTGCCAGCAGCCCACGGACTGGGGTGAGCACTGAAGCTTTCTTT. This codes for CASSPRTGVSTEAFF.

CDR3 in amino acids: CASSRPDRVNTEAFF. DNA for the CDR3: TGTGCCAGCAGCCGCCCGGACAGGGTGAACACTGAAGCTTTCTTT. The rearrangement links TRBV3-1 (or the pseudogene TRBV3-2) to TRBJ1-1; 8 nucleotides line up with TRBD1. With V trimmed by 4 bases and J by 0 bases, 4 bases remained unmatched. The germline V gene encodes CDR1 LGHDT and CDR2 YNNKEL (reference sequence). This CDR3 has 15 amino acids.

The V and J genes are TRBV4-1 and TRBJ2-2; unclear D gene. Germline V CDR1 and CDR2: MGHRA, YSYEKL. The CDR3 consists of 14 residues. The V and J ends lost 4 bases and 4 bases respectively, with 10 bases between them. CDR3 coding DNA: TGCGCCAGCAGCCCCCCTTTAGGCACCGGGGAGCTGTTTTTT. Encoded protein: CASSPPLGTGELFF.

CDR3 bases: TGTGCCAGCAGTTACTCCGGGACTAGCAAATCAGATACGCAGTATTTT. Protein product: CASSYSGTSKSDTQYF. This chain joins TRBV6-5 and TRBJ2-3, with 9 positions matching TRBD2. Germline V lookup: CDR1 MNHEY, CDR2 SVGAGI. J lost 4 bases, V lost 0 bases, and 5 bases had no gene match. The CDR3 has 16 amino acids.

This clone has only a few counts. The rearrangement links TRBV29-1 to TRBJ2-5, with D maybe TRBD2 (5 bases). Germline V gene lookup returns CDR1 SQVTM and CDR2 ANQGSEA. The V and J ends lost 3 bases and 5 bases respectively, with 13 bases between them. The CDR3 consists of 13 residues. CDR3 DNA: TGCAGCGTTGACCGAAAGGCGGGTGAGACCCAGTACTTC. It yields the protein CSVDRKAGETQYF.

The J gene is TRBJ2-5, the V gene TRBV30; D may be TRBD1 (6 bases). The germline CDR1 and CDR2 sequences are GTSNPN and SVGIG (reference sequence). The CDR3 sequence is 14 residues long. V was pared by 7 bases and J by 3 bases, with 18 bases between. CDR3 sequence: CASAKGQFKETQYF. In DNA, the CDR3 is TGTGCCTCGGCGAAAGGACAGTTTAAAGAGACCCAGTACTTC.

This sequence joins TRBV5-1 and TRBJ2-5; 12 bases align to TRBD2. From germline, CDR1 is SGHRS and CDR2 YFSETQ. The J segment lost 2 bases and the V segment lost 4 bases, leaving 3 bases of the junction unmatched. The CDR3 extends over 15 amino acids. CDR3 bases: TGCGCCAGCAGCACCCTAGCGGGAGGGCAAGAGACCCAGTACTTC. Its translation is CASSTLAGGQETQYF. Full variable domain (missing parts from reference TRBV5-1 and TRBJ2-5): KAGVTQTPRYLIKTRGQQVTLSCSPISGHRSVSWYQQTPGQGLQFLFEYFSETQRNKGNFPGRFSGRQFSNSRSEMNVSTLELGDSALYLCASSTLAGGQETQYFGPGTRLLVL.

This clone was detected only a few times. The V gene is TRBV18, the J gene TRBJ2-3; tentatively, D is TRBD2 (5 bases). V lost 2 bases, J lost 2 bases, and 8 bases lay in between. CDR1 and CDR2 (germline): KGHSH, LQKENI. CDR3 length equals 14 residues. The CDR3 protein is CASSPSGVTDTQYF. DNA of the CDR3: TGTGCCAGCTCACCAAGCGGCGTCACAGATACGCAGTATTTT.

The chain couples TRBV18 to TRBJ1-1; D unresolved. This CDR3 is 13 amino acids long. Germline V gene lookup returns CDR1 KGHSH and CDR2 LQKENI. Trimming left V 2 bases short and J 3 bases short, with 7 bases between. The CDR3 loop is CASSPGMYTEAFF. The DNA for the CDR3 is TGTGCCAGCTCACCAGGCATGTACACTGAAGCTTTCTTT.

The CDR3 DNA sequence: TGTGCCATCAGGGGGACAGGGAGCACAGATACGCAGTATTTT. It yields the protein CAIRGTGSTDTQYF. The rearrangement links TRBV10-3 to TRBJ2-3, with TRBD1 matching over 9 bases. Germline V lookup: CDR1 ENHRY, CDR2 SYGVKD. J gave up 0 bases and V 6 bases, and 1 base lay outside the gene matches. The CDR3 sequence is 14 residues long.

This clone was picked up a small number of times. The rearrangement uses TRBV27 and TRBJ2-3; D not resolved. The CDR3 loop spans 16 amino acids. Trimming removed 5 bases at V and 2 bases at J, with 17 bases between. Looked up from germline, CDR1 is MNHEY and CDR2 is SMNVEV (reference sequence). The CDR3 nucleotides read TGTGCCAGCAGTCCGACGGTCACATACTACACAGATACGCAGTATTTT. This gives the protein CASSPTVTYYTDTQYF.

The rearrangement uses TRBV28 and TRBJ1-5; 11 positions agree with TRBD1. Germline values: CDR1 MDHEN, CDR2 SYDVKM. This CDR3 is built from 16 residues. The V and J ends lost 5 bases and 2 bases, in that order; junction bases with no gene match: 5. In DNA form, the CDR3 reads TGTGCCAGCAGTGGACAGGGGGCGCGGGGCAATCAGCCCCAGCATTTT. This codes for CASSGQGARGNQPQHF.

CDR3 region: CASSLTLAAKGNTIYF. CDR3 coding DNA: TGCGCCAGCAGCCTCACACTGGCAGCAAAGGGAAACACCATATATTTT. The V gene is TRBV4-1, the J gene TRBJ1-3; no reliable D call. The CDR3 loop spans 16 amino acids. CDR1 and CDR2 from the germline V gene are MGHRA and YSYEKL. Trimming stripped 4 bases from V and 4 bases from J, with 17 bases between.

This chain connects TRBV5-1 to TRBJ1-2, with D possibly TRBD1 on 6 matching bases. Deletions cut 7 bases from V and 3 bases from J, with 19 bases between. The CDR3 extends over 15 amino acids. Germline CDR1 and CDR2: SGHRS and YFSETQ. This CDR3 reads CASPISGRGDYGYTF. CDR3 bases: TGCGCCAGCCCTATCAGTGGCAGGGGCGACTATGGCTACACCTTC.

The chain is built from TRBV11-3 and TRBJ2-1; 12 bases are shared with TRBD2. The germline gives CDR1 SGHNT, CDR2 YENEEA. The CDR3 contains 16 residues. V was clipped by 5 bases and J by 4 bases; unmatched bases: 6. In nucleotides, the CDR3 is TGTGCCAGCAGCCCTGCGACTAGCGGGGGTTACAATGAGCAGTTCTTC. Its protein product is CASSPATSGGYNEQFF.

This clone was detected a few times. The CDR3 spells CASSEWDRVAEAFF. The CDR3 DNA follows: TGTGCCAGCAGTGAATGGGACAGGGTAGCTGAAGCTTTCTTT. This rearrangement joins TRBV25-1 to TRBJ1-1; 9 positions match TRBD1. This CDR3 is 14 amino acids long. Germline V gene sequence: CDR1 MGHDK, CDR2 SYGVNS. V lost 1 base to trimming and J lost 6 bases; unmatched junction nucleotides: 3.

This clone was seen just once. This sequence joins TRBV6-5 and TRBJ2-4, with 8 bases identical to TRBD2. The CDR3 totals 12 residues. The trim removed 6 bases at V and 8 bases at J, leaving 3 bases unmatched. The germline V gene has CDR1 MNHEY and CDR2 SVGAGI. The CDR3 here is CASRASGYIQYF. CDR3 coding DNA: TGTGCCAGCAGGGCTAGCGGGTACATTCAGTACTTC.

V usage is TRBV28 and J usage is TRBJ2-7; 7 nucleotides align to TRBD2. The CDR3 is 14 amino acids. V lost 7 bases, J lost 4 bases, and 10 bases stayed unmatched. CDR1 is MDHEN, CDR2 SYDVKM, per germline. This CDR3 is CASTEAAGGYEQYF. The CDR3 DNA reads as TGTGCCAGCACGGAGGCAGCCGGGGGGTACGAGCAGTACTTC.

V usage is TRBV11-3 and J usage is TRBJ2-7; TRBD1 is a possible D gene (6 bases). This CDR3 contains 17 residues. Trimming pared 3 bases from V and 0 bases from J, leaving 18 bases between. Germline-derived CDR1 and CDR2 are SGHNT and YENEEA. For the CDR3, the DNA is TGTGCCAGCAGCTTTTCCGGTGAATTAGGGGGCTCCTACGAGCAGTACTTC. This sequence encodes CASSFSGELGGSYEQYF.

The rearrangement uses TRBV30 and TRBJ2-7; D may match TRBD1 or TRBD2 (5 bases each). Germline CDR1 is GTSNPN and CDR2 is SVGIG (reference sequence). The V gene lost 5 bases and the J gene lost 4 bases, with 21 bases spanning the gap. The CDR3 has 15 residues. CDR3 in DNA: TGTGCCTGGGCTAGGGGACCAGACTTATGGTACGAGCAGTACTTC. It yields the protein CAWARGPDLWYEQYF. Using reference TRBV30 and TRBJ2-7 for the parts outside the CDR3, the full variable domain is SQTIHQWPATLVQPVGSPLSLECTVEGTSNPNLYWYRQAAGRGLQLLFYSVGIGQISSEVPQNLSASRPQDRQFILSSKKLLLSDSGFYLCAWARGPDLWYEQYFGPGTRLTVT.

This rearrangement joins TRBV6-5 to TRBJ2-3, with TRBD2 matching over 10 bases. The V gene end was trimmed by 7 bases and the J gene end by 5 bases; junction bases not matched to a gene: 3. The CDR3 contains 13 residues. Germline V lookup: CDR1 MNHEY, CDR2 SVGAGI. In nucleotides, the CDR3 is TGTGCCAGCACTAGCGGGGGTGGAGATACGCAGTATTTT. Translated: CASTSGGGDTQYF.

The V gene is TRBV3-1 (or the pseudogene TRBV3-2), the J gene TRBJ1-2, with 7 bases fitting TRBD1. The V segment lost 4 bases and the J segment 8 bases; nucleotides outside the gene matches: 19. This CDR3 spans 17 amino acids. The germline gives CDR1 LGHDT, CDR2 YNNKEL (reference sequence). CDR3 protein: CASSRAIATGTSRGYTF. The DNA of the CDR3 is TGTGCCAGCAGCCGAGCAATAGCGACAGGGACTTCTCGAGGCTACACCTTC.